This passage covers 16 T cell receptor beta chains from one sample sequenced in a study of radiotherapy plus CTLA-4 blockade in lung cancer. Sequencing used immunoSEQ multiplex PCR; TCRdb keeps in-frame clones, though not all of them. The profile shows around 70,000 clones, 60% to 80% of them singletons. The material sequenced was peripheral blood, taken from a patient treated with radiotherapy plus ipilimumab. The receptor source for this set is a human donor with non-small cell lung cancer whose response to radiotherapy plus ipilimumab could not be evaluated. Some clones in this sample may be carry-over from other donors' samples.

V gene TRBV7-2 combines with J gene TRBJ2-5, with 9 bases identical to TRBD1. Germline CDR1 is SGHTA and CDR2 is FQGNSA. This CDR3 is 16 amino acids long. Trimming removed 7 bases from V and 5 bases from J; junction bases left unmatched: 14. CDR3 sequence (DNA): TGTGCCAGCACCCTAAGGGGACAGGGCGCTAGGGAGACCCAGTACTTC. Its translation: CASTLRGQGARETQYF.

J is TRBJ2-2 and V is TRBV19; 9 bases fit TRBD2. This CDR3 contains 15 residues. J gave up 6 bases and V 6 bases, and 8 bases lay outside the gene matches. The V gene's germline CDR1 is LNHDA and CDR2 SQIVND (reference sequence). The CDR3 reads CASRTLAGRAGELFF. For the CDR3, the DNA is TGTGCCAGTAGGACTCTAGCGGGGAGGGCCGGGGAGCTGTTTTTT.

The rearrangement links TRBV4-1 to TRBJ2-7; maybe TRBD1 (6 bases). Germline lookup yields CDR1 MGHRA and CDR2 YSYEKL. Trimming pared 1 base from V and 0 bases from J, leaving 7 bases between. The CDR3 contains 14 residues. The CDR3 DNA follows: TGCGCCAGCAGCCAAGTGACAGGCTCCTACGAGCAGTACTTC. Protein: CASSQVTGSYEQYF.

This clone was observed a few times. The gene calls are TRBV18 and TRBJ1-3, with D perhaps TRBD1 (5 bases). V lost 3 bases and J 0 bases, leaving 12 bases between the germline ends. The CDR3 consists of 16 residues. Germline V gene sequence: CDR1 KGHSH, CDR2 LQKENI. In nucleotides, the CDR3 is TGTGCCAGCTCACCTTCTCTGGGGGGCTCTGGAAACACCATATATTTT. Translated: CASSPSLGGSGNTIYF.

The chain links TRBV5-1 to TRBJ2-2; 7 bases are a match to TRBD1. J was trimmed by 4 bases and V by 0 bases; bases with no gene match: 6. Germline-derived CDR1 and CDR2 are SGHRS and YFSETQ. The CDR3 covers 16 residues. The CDR3 reads CASSLVPRGSTGELFF. The CDR3 DNA reads as TGCGCCAGCAGCTTGGTTCCCAGGGGGTCCACCGGGGAGCTGTTTTTT.

CDR3 region: CASRPVADSGNTIYF. The CDR3 nucleotides are TGCGCCAGCAGGCCGGTGGCGGACTCTGGAAACACCATATATTTT. The chain couples TRBV5-1 to TRBJ1-3; D is uncertain. The CDR3 runs to 15 residues. Germline V gene data show CDR1 as SGHRS and CDR2 as YFSETQ. With 5 bases removed from V and 0 bases from J, the gap between germline ends came to 12 bases.

The chain is built from TRBV27 and TRBJ2-1; the match to TRBD2 covers 8 bases. V shed 5 bases, J shed 3 bases, and the junction held 12 bases outside the gene matches. Germline-derived CDR1 and CDR2 are MNHEY and SMNVEV (reference sequence). This CDR3 is 17 amino acids long. The CDR3 sequence: CASSPRGGLNVYNEQFF. The CDR3 bases are TGTGCCAGCAGTCCACGGGGGGGCCTTAATGTCTACAATGAGCAGTTCTTC.

This clone appeared once. The V and J genes are TRBV2 and TRBJ2-3; TRBD2 matches 7 bases. Trimming took 9 bases from V and 0 from J; bases not matched to a gene: 6. Germline V gene data show CDR1 as SNHLY and CDR2 as FYNNEI. The length of the CDR3 is 14 residues. CDR3 coding DNA: TGTGCCAGTAGGCTAGCGGCTAGCACAGATACGCAGTATTTT. Amino acid sequence: CASRLAASTDTQYF.

This sequence joins TRBV5-4 and TRBJ1-1; TRBD1 aligns across 9 bases. The CDR3 is made up of 14 amino acids. Germline V gene sequence: CDR1 SGHNT, CDR2 YYREEE (reference sequence). V shed 4 bases, J shed 6 bases, and the junction held 7 bases outside the gene matches. CDR3 DNA sequence: TGTGCCAGCAGCACAGGGACAGGGTGGGCTGAAGCTTTCTTT. Amino acid sequence: CASSTGTGWAEAFF.

The sample holds one count of this clone. The chain uses TRBV5-4 and TRBJ1-6; TRBD1 aligns across 7 bases. Trimming at V came to 4 bases and at J to 5 bases, leaving 6 bases not matched to a gene. The germline V gene has CDR1 SGHNT and CDR2 YYREEE (reference sequence). This CDR3 contains 15 residues. The CDR3 sequence: CASSPDRENNSPLHF. CDR3 bases: TGTGCCAGCAGCCCCGACAGGGAAAATAATTCACCCCTCCACTTT.

The rearrangement joins TRBV4-1 to TRBJ1-1; a possible D gene is TRBD1 (5 bases). The CDR3 is 14 amino acids. Germline V gives CDR1 MGHRA, CDR2 YSYEKL. Trimming left V 2 bases short and J 7 bases short, with 14 bases between. CDR3 nucleotide sequence: TGCGCCAGCAGCCAAAGAGCGGGGGGATATGAAGCTTTCTTT. As protein: CASSQRAGGYEAFF.

In its sample, this clone was seen once. The chain recombines TRBV9 with TRBJ1-1; D not resolved. The CDR3 length is 14 residues. Germline CDR1 is SGDLS and CDR2 is YYNGEE. The V end lost 0 bases, the J end lost 0 bases, and 6 bases lay between the germline ends. The CDR3 nucleotides read TGTGCCAGCAGCGTAGTACAGATGAACACTGAAGCTTTCTTT. This gives the protein CASSVVQMNTEAFF.

This clone was seen a handful of times. This rearrangement joins TRBV5-4 to TRBJ2-3; the D gene is possibly TRBD1 (6 bases). This CDR3 contains 12 residues. V was clipped by 0 bases and J by 13 bases, with 12 bases between them. Germline V CDR1 and CDR2: SGHNT, YYREEE (reference sequence). CDR3 protein: CASSLEQGGKYF. As DNA, the CDR3 is TGTGCCAGCAGCTTGGAACAGGGTGGGAAGTATTTT.

The V gene is TRBV7-2, the J gene TRBJ1-6; weak D call: TRBD1 (6 bases). Germline lookup yields CDR1 SGHTA and CDR2 FQGNSA. Trimming cost V 1 base and J 7 bases, with 11 bases left between them. The CDR3 covers 15 residues. The CDR3 protein is CASSLVGAKNSPLHF. The CDR3 DNA reads as TGTGCCAGCAGCTTAGTGGGGGCGAAGAATTCACCCCTCCACTTT.

The rearrangement links TRBV30 to TRBJ2-6, with TRBD1 as a possible D gene (5 bases). The CDR3 is 19 residues long. CDR1 and CDR2 from the germline V gene are GTSNPN and SVGIG (reference sequence). V was clipped by 0 bases and J by 0 bases, with 18 bases between them. Written as DNA, the CDR3 is TGTGCCTGGAGTGTACCCCTAAGGGGAAGAAGCTCTGGGGCCAACGTCCTGACTTTC. Translating it yields CAWSVPLRGRSSGANVLTF. The whole variable domain, filled in from reference TRBV30 and TRBJ2-6, reads SQTIHQWPATLVQPVGSPLSLECTVEGTSNPNLYWYRQAAGRGLQLLFYSVGIGQISSEVPQNLSASRPQDRQFILSSKKLLLSDSGFYLCAWSVPLRGRSSGANVLTFGAGSRLTVL.

The V and J genes are TRBV2 and TRBJ2-7; unclear D gene. CDR1 is SNHLY and CDR2 is FYNNEI in the germline V gene. The CDR3 has 12 residues. The V and J ends lost 7 bases and 0 bases respectively, with 7 bases between them. The DNA for the CDR3 is TGTGCCAGCAATCCCAGCTCCTACGAGCAGTACTTC. As protein: CASNPSSYEQYF.